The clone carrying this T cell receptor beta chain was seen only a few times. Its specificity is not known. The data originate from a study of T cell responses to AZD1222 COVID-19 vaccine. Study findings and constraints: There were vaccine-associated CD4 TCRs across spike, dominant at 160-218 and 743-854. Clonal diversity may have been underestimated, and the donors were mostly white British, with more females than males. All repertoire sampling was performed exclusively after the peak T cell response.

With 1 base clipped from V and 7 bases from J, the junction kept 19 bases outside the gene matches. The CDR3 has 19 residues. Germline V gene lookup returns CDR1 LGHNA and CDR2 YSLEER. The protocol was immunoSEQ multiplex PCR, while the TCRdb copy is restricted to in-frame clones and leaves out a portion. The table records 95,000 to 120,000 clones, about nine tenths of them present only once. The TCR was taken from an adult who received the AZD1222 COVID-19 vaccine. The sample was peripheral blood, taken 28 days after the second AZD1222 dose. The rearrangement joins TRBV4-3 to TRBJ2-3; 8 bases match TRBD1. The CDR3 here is CASSQGFRGREITDNTQYF. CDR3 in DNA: TGCGCCAGCAGCCAAGGGTTCAGGGGGCGCGAGATCACAGACAATACGCAGTATTTT.